Described below is a single T cell receptor (beta chain) sequence and its context. V was shortened by 6 bases and J by 2 bases, with 7 bases between the two germline ends. The germline V gene encodes CDR1 MNHNY and CDR2 SVGAGI (reference sequence). CDR3 size: 12 residues. The table came from immunoSEQ multiplex PCR; TCRdb's copy has only in-frame clones and leaves some out. In the table there are roughly 40,000 clones, roughly 90% of which are singletons. The data derive from a study of T cell changes during pregnancy in multiple sclerosis. The specimen comprised CD8+ T cells from peripheral blood mononuclear cells, sampled in the first trimester of pregnancy. The sequence was obtained from a female donor with multiple sclerosis, enrolled in a pregnancy study. V is TRBV6-6 and J is TRBJ1-1; possibly TRBD1 for D (6 bases). DNA of the CDR3: TGTGCCAGCAGACAGGGAAACACTGAAGCTTTCTTT. Translated, it gives CASRQGNTEAFF.